These 11 T cell receptor beta chains were all obtained from the same sample, sequenced in a study of shared clonotypes between healthy human individuals. Sequencing was performed with immunoSEQ multiplex PCR; in TCRdb, only in-frame clones are kept and a portion is missing. This sample has more than 400,000 clones, with 60% to 80% found just once. Sequencing input: PBMCs. The source of these receptors is a middle-aged woman in good health. Some clones in this sample may be carry-over from other donors' samples.

This clone was counted a single time. V is TRBV7-2 and J is TRBJ2-1; 7 bases map to TRBD2. Germline CDR1 and CDR2: SGHTA and FQGNSA. V dropped 2 bases and J dropped 12; count of bases not matched to a gene: 16. This CDR3 is 16 amino acids long. CDR3 in amino acids: CASSLFSSGNHGGQFF. The DNA for the CDR3 is TGTGCCAGCAGCTTATTTAGCAGCGGGAACCACGGGGGGCAGTTCTTC.

CDR3 DNA sequence: TGTGCTAGTGGTCCAGGGACTAGCGGGACAGATACGCAGTATTTT. Its protein product is CASGPGTSGTDTQYF. The chain recombines TRBV12-5 with TRBJ2-3; 12 nucleotides align to TRBD2. V lost 5 bases to trimming and J lost 3 bases; unmatched junction nucleotides: 3. Germline V gene lookup returns CDR1 LGHNT and CDR2 FRNRAP. The CDR3 runs to 15 residues. Drawing the rest from reference TRBV12-5 and TRBJ2-3, the complete variable domain is DARVTQTPRHKVTEMGQEVTMRCQPILGHNTVFWYRQTMMQGLELLAYFRNRAPLDDSGMPKDRFSAEMPDATLATLKIQPSEPRDSAVYFCASGPGTSGTDTQYFGPGTRLTVL.

This chain joins TRBV28 and TRBJ2-7; TRBD2 aligns across 7 bases. This CDR3 is 15 amino acids long. Germline CDR1 MDHEN, CDR2 SYDVKM. The V and J ends lost 5 bases and 2 bases, in that order; junction bases with no gene match: 9. DNA of the CDR3: TGTGCCAGCAGTCCCACTAGCGTTCTTACCTACGAGCAGTACTTC. Translation gives CASSPTSVLTYEQYF.

The chain carries TRBV18 and TRBJ2-2, with D possibly being TRBD1 (5 bases). Deletions cut 2 bases from V and 2 bases from J, with 12 bases between. Germline CDR1 is KGHSH and CDR2 is LQKENI. The CDR3 contains 16 residues. CDR3: CASSPRQGSNTGELFF. CDR3 DNA sequence: TGTGCCAGCTCACCAAGGCAGGGTTCCAACACCGGGGAGCTGTTTTTT.

This clone was counted a single time. The chain carries TRBV18 and TRBJ2-1; 10 positions match TRBD2. The ends lost 3 bases at V and 3 bases at J; junction bases unmatched: 2. The CDR3 sequence is 15 residues long. CDR1 is KGHSH and CDR2 is LQKENI in the germline V gene. Here the CDR3 reads CASSPRLAGYNEQFF. CDR3 sequence (DNA): TGTGCCAGCTCACCCCGACTAGCGGGCTACAATGAGCAGTTCTTC.

This clone occurred once. One base away lies a much larger clone, so this may be a sequencing read error. This sample includes further DNA sequences coding for the same CDR3. The chain uses TRBV27 and TRBJ2-7, with unresolved D. This CDR3 has 15 residues. In germline, CDR1 is MNHEY, CDR2 SMNVEV (reference sequence). The CDR3: CASSWSGRFSYEQYF. The CDR3, as DNA: TGTGCCAGCAGTTGGTCAGGACGTTTTTCCTACGAACAGTACTTC.

V usage is TRBV14 and J usage is TRBJ1-4, with D unresolved. Looked up from germline, CDR1 is SGHDN and CDR2 is FVKESK. V lost 2 bases, J lost 4 bases, and 5 bases lay in between. This CDR3 has 13 amino acids. The CDR3 bases are TGTGCCAGCAGCCAACGGATTAATGAAAAACTGTTTTTT. It yields the protein CASSQRINEKLFF.

At least ten counts were recorded for this clone. The chain recombines TRBV19 with TRBJ2-4; D might be TRBD1 (5 bases). Germline CDR1 LNHDA, CDR2 SQIVND (reference sequence). With 5 bases removed from V and 4 bases from J, the gap between germline ends came to 12 bases. This CDR3 is built from 14 residues. The CDR3 coding sequence is TGTGCCAGTAGTCAGGGTGGAGCAAAAAACATTCAGTACTTC. Translated: CASSQGGAKNIQYF.

V is TRBV27 and J is TRBJ2-5, with D possibly matching TRBD1 (5 bases). The assigned J gene may be wrong: the sequence end matches TRBJ2-7 better. Germline CDR1 reads MNHEY; CDR2 reads SMNVEV (reference sequence). This CDR3 region has 15 residues. The CDR3 spells CASSLLAGNTYEQYF. DNA for the CDR3: TGTGCCAGCAGTTTGCTTGCAGGGAATACCTACGAGCAGTACTTC.

Remarks on this clone: Other DNA sequences from this sample encode an identical CDR3 as well. The chain joins TRBV5-1 to TRBJ2-1; 7 bases are shared with TRBD2. Germline assignment: CDR1 SGHRS and CDR2 YFSETQ. Unmatched junction bases numbered 2, after V lost 2 bases and J lost 0 bases. The CDR3 sequence is 15 residues long. CDR3 sequence (DNA): TGCGCCAGCAGCTTAGGCGGGAGCTCCTACAATGAGCAGTTCTTC. Its translation: CASSLGGSSYNEQFF.

The DNA of the CDR3 is TGCGCCAGCAGCCAAGCGGGGGGGGTCTATGGCTACACCTTC. It codes for CASSQAGGVYGYTF. This rearrangement joins TRBV4-1 to TRBJ1-2, with D maybe TRBD1 (5 bases). The CDR3 spans 14 residues. Trimming took 1 base from V and 4 from J, leaving 10 bases between them. CDR1 MGHRA and CDR2 YSYEKL come from the germline V gene.